This TCR beta chain was captured by sequencing in a study of cytomegalovirus exposure and HLA in healthy donors. The CDR3 runs to 13 residues. Trimming pared 6 bases from V and 10 bases from J, leaving 14 bases between. Germline V lookup: CDR1 SGDLS, CDR2 YYNGEE. This clone was recorded a few times. Vbeta (60) and Jbeta (13) primers were used in the PCR. Original analysis: Unique TCR beta chains totaled about 78 million in a later count, with around 11 million of them shared. Here immunoSEQ multiplex PCR was the method, and the copy in TCRdb shows in-frame clones only, minus some. That table furnishes V, J and clone size, whereas the DNA furnished D and trimming. This sample has 90,000 to 95,000 clones, with over 75% found just once.

Sequences were obtained from PBMCs. The sequence was obtained from a male donor in good health and CMV-seropositive. The genes are TRBV9 and TRBJ1-6; perhaps TRBD1 as D (5 bases). This chain's CDR3 is CASNKGRGSPLHF. CDR3 nucleotides: TGTGCCAGCAACAAAGGACGGGGGTCACCCCTCCACTTT.